The following is a T cell receptor beta chain sequence with its context. A read error likely explains this, since a far larger clone differs by one base. This sample includes further DNA sequences coding for the same CDR3. Here immunoSEQ multiplex PCR was the method, and the copy in TCRdb shows in-frame clones only, minus some. The table shows roughly 200,000 clones, with roughly 81% occurring only once. CDR3 length: 13 residues. Germline CDR1 reads SGHTA; CDR2 reads FQGNSA. Trimming took off 3 bases at V and 1 base at J, with 6 bases between the two ends. The sample is drawn from a study of blood T cell repertoires in COVID-19.

The TCR originated in a woman aged 80 or over with COVID-19, enrolled during active disease. Material for sequencing was peripheral blood. This chain joins TRBV7-2 and TRBJ1-1; TRBD1 is a possible D gene (6 bases). The CDR3 coding sequence is TGTGCCAGCAGCTTGGACAGGAACACTGAAGCTTTCTTT. This gives the protein CASSLDRNTEAFF.